The 5 T cell receptor beta chains in this list originate from one sample, sequenced in a study of T-cell memory formation after mild COVID-19 (dated by TCRdb to the early 2020s). Library method: 5' RACE. The reads were generated on an Illumina NovaSeq 6000. TCRdb trimmed the raw reads at Q25, called clones with MiXCR and kept productive beta chains. Rows merge per CDR3 protein into single entries with the most common DNA and genes. The sample has 270,000 or so distinct CDR3 sequences on record, roughly 18% of them singletons. The top ten hold roughly 24% of the sample. The sample consisted of PBMCs or a T cell subset sorted from them (not recorded which). The receptors here all came from a man between 18 and 29 years old who had mild COVID-19 (a few samples of this study predate the infection). The sample titles of this study are shuffled in the database, so cell type and time point are left out; the donor was told from shared clones.

This clonotype was picked up a small number of times. This chain links TRBV7-2 with TRBJ2-5; D is undetermined. This CDR3 spans 14 amino acids. CDR1 is SGHTA, CDR2 FQGNSA, per germline. Trimming took 5 bases from V and 0 from J, leaving 10 bases between them. CDR3 loop: CASSPPSDQETQYF. As DNA, the CDR3 is TGTGCCAGCAGCCCCCCCAGCGACCAAGAGACCCAGTACTTC.

This rearrangement joins TRBV4-3 to TRBJ2-5; D may match TRBD1 or TRBD2 (6 bases each). The CDR3 is 13 amino acids. CDR1 and CDR2 (germline): LGHNA, YSLEER. The DNA of the CDR3 is TGCGCTAGCGGACGGGGGCCCTTCGAGACCCAGTACTTC. The encoded protein is CASGRGPFETQYF.

This clonotype was observed a handful of times. The V call is TRBV7-2, the J call TRBJ2-5, with 7 bases that match TRBD2. The CDR3 has 14 amino acids. Trimming at V came to 5 bases and at J to 4 bases, leaving 7 bases not matched to a gene. CDR1 and CDR2 (germline): SGHTA, FQGNSA. The CDR3 bases are TGTGCCAGCAGCCGGACTAGGACGGGAGAGACCCAGTACTTC. Translation gives CASSRTRTGETQYF.

This clonotype occurred a few times. This chain joins TRBV19 and TRBJ1-1, with TRBD1 as a possible D gene (6 bases). The V and J ends lost 7 bases and 1 base respectively, with 7 bases between them. CDR1 and CDR2 from the germline V gene are LNHDA and SQIVND (reference sequence). CDR3 length: 12 residues. CDR3 DNA sequence: TGTGCCAGTACCAGGGGGAACACTGAAGCTTTCTTT. Translated, it gives CASTRGNTEAFF.

This clonotype came up a few times. The chain joins TRBV4-2 to TRBJ2-3, with 14 bases identical to TRBD2. Per germline, CDR1 LGHNA and CDR2 YNFKEQ. CDR3 size: 17 residues. Trimming took 3 bases from V and 2 from J; bases not matched to a gene: 4. The CDR3 loop is CASSHPGLAGDTDTQYF. CDR3 DNA: TGTGCCAGCAGCCACCCGGGACTAGCGGGGGACACAGATACGCAGTATTTT.